The 28 T cell receptor beta chains below come from one sample, sequenced in a study of blood T cell repertoires in COVID-19. Generated by immunoSEQ multiplex PCR, the TCRdb table keeps only in-frame clones and is missing some. The sample includes around 200,000 clones, around 82% of them seen just once. Material for sequencing was peripheral blood. These receptors were taken from a woman aged 80 or over with acute or convalescent COVID-19.

This clone was detected only once. The chain joins TRBV7-2 to TRBJ2-2; a weak D match, TRBD2 (5 bases). CDR1 SGHTA and CDR2 FQGNSA come from the germline V gene. This CDR3 has 16 residues. Trimming shortened V by 3 bases and J by 1 base, and 12 bases separated the two germline ends. In DNA, the CDR3 is TGTGCCAGCAGCTTGCTTTACAGCGGGAACACCGGGGAGCTGTTTTTT. Protein product: CASSLLYSGNTGELFF.

This chain uses TRBV6-5 with TRBJ1-2, with 11 bases that match TRBD1. From germline, CDR1 is MNHEY and CDR2 SVGAGI. This CDR3 is built from 15 residues. V lost 6 bases and J lost 4; bases outside the gene matches: 7. The CDR3 DNA reads TGTGCCAGCAGCGCCGGGACAGGGGGAGGCTATGGCTACACCTTC. This encodes CASSAGTGGGYGYTF.

The chain carries TRBV18 and TRBJ1-2, with a weak D call TRBD1 (5 bases). The V end lost 0 bases, the J end lost 5 bases, and 13 bases lay between the germline ends. The CDR3 consists of 15 residues. The germline gives CDR1 KGHSH, CDR2 LQKENI. The CDR3 here is CASSPPGRAGYGYTF. The DNA for the CDR3 is TGTGCCAGCTCACCACCGGGCAGGGCCGGGTATGGCTACACCTTC.

The chain employs TRBV7-2 and TRBJ2-1; TRBD2 agrees at 10 bases. Germline V gene lookup returns CDR1 SGHTA and CDR2 FQGNSA. This CDR3 comprises 18 residues. Germline trimming cut 2 bases from V and 5 bases from J; bases unmatched to any gene: 12. In nucleotides, the CDR3 is TGTGCCAGCAGCTTAATCCGTTCGGCTAGCGGGGGTAACAATGAGCAGTTCTTC. Protein sequence: CASSLIRSASGGNNEQFF.

V and J are TRBV15 and TRBJ1-2; 10 nucleotides match TRBD1. The V segment lost 5 bases and the J segment 1 base; nucleotides outside the gene matches: 7. The CDR3 has 16 residues. The germline CDR1 and CDR2 sequences are LNHNV and YYDKDF (reference sequence). CDR3 residues: CATSAGQGLDNYGYTF. CDR3 bases: TGTGCCACCAGCGCGGGACAGGGGTTGGATAACTATGGCTACACCTTC.

This clone was picked up a small number of times. The J gene is TRBJ2-7, the V gene TRBV19; D is possibly TRBD1 (5 bases). The CDR3 covers 13 residues. In germline, CDR1 is LNHDA, CDR2 SQIVND (reference sequence). The V end lost 8 bases, the J end lost 2 bases, and 13 bases lay between the germline ends. As DNA, the CDR3 is TGTGCCAGTGCTCCCACAGGAGCCTACGAGCAGTACTTC. This sequence encodes CASAPTGAYEQYF.

V and J are TRBV5-1 and TRBJ2-1; 11 bases map to TRBD1. V was pared by 4 bases and J by 3 bases, with 6 bases of the junction left unmatched. Germline lookup yields CDR1 SGHRS and CDR2 YFSETQ. This CDR3 has 16 residues. The CDR3 nucleotides are TGCGCCAGCAGCCCAAGGACAGGGGGCTTCTACAATGAGCAGTTCTTC. Translation: CASSPRTGGFYNEQFF.

This sequence joins TRBV12-3 or TRBV12-4 and TRBJ2-7, with D maybe TRBD1 (5 bases). The CDR3 length is 13 residues. Trimming shortened V by 6 bases and J by 3 bases, and 12 bases separated the two germline ends. The CDR3 DNA sequence: TGTGCCAGCAGAGGACAACTTTTCTACGAGCAGTACTTC. Translation: CASRGQLFYEQYF.

The V gene is TRBV5-6, the J gene TRBJ2-7, with TRBD2 matching 7 bases. Germline CDR1 reads SGHDT; CDR2 reads YYEEEE. The CDR3 runs 16 residues. The V segment lost 3 bases and the J segment 3 bases; nucleotides outside the gene matches: 12. CDR3 amino acids: CASSSVVIGTIYEQYF. As DNA, the CDR3 is TGTGCCAGCAGCTCGGTTGTGATCGGGACTATCTACGAGCAGTACTTC.

The V call is TRBV7-7, the J call TRBJ1-4, with a tentative D call TRBD1 (6 bases). There are 15 residues in the CDR3. V lost 2 bases and J 7 bases, leaving 14 bases between the germline ends. CDR1 is SSHAT and CDR2 is FNYEAQ in the germline V gene (reference sequence). CDR3: CASSLSDRRSEKLFF. CDR3 in DNA: TGTGCCAGCAGCTTAAGTGACAGGAGGAGTGAAAAACTGTTTTTT.

V gene TRBV14 combines with J gene TRBJ1-3; D perhaps matches TRBD1 (5 bases). CDR3 length: 16 amino acids. V was cut by 1 base and J by 4 bases, with 14 bases left in between. Germline V CDR1 and CDR2: SGHDN, FVKESK. The CDR3 DNA reads TGTGCCAGCAGCCAAGGGTTGGGACTATTGGGAAACACCATATATTTT. As protein: CASSQGLGLLGNTIYF.

The V call is TRBV7-7, the J call TRBJ2-3; 15 bases are shared with TRBD2. Germline lookup yields CDR1 SSHAT and CDR2 FNYEAQ (reference sequence). V lost 5 bases and J lost 6; bases outside the gene matches: 6. There are 16 residues in the CDR3. CDR3: CASSRGTSGGWDTQYF. The CDR3 region has the DNA TGTGCCAGCAGCCGCGGGACTAGCGGGGGGTGGGATACGCAGTATTTT.

The chain combines TRBV12-3 or TRBV12-4 with TRBJ1-2; D is unclear. V gave up 3 bases and J gave up 4 bases, with 9 bases separating them. The CDR3 has 13 amino acids. CDR3 DNA sequence: TGTGCCAGCAGTTTGGGCCGGTTCTATGGCTACACCTTC. Translating gives CASSLGRFYGYTF.

Only a few counts were recorded for this clone. This chain links TRBV9 with TRBJ1-2; 9 nucleotides match TRBD1. Trimming at V came to 4 bases and at J to 9 bases, leaving 7 bases not matched to a gene. This CDR3 is 13 amino acids long. Germline CDR1 reads SGDLS; CDR2 reads YYNGEE. The CDR3 region is CASSPGQGDSYTF. The CDR3 bases are TGTGCCAGCAGCCCGGGACAGGGCGATAGCTACACCTTC.

The J gene is TRBJ2-2, the V gene TRBV5-1, with TRBD2 matching over 9 bases. CDR3 length: 15 amino acids. Germline V CDR1 and CDR2: SGHRS, YFSETQ. After removal of 1 base from V and 5 bases from J, the junction contained 3 bases not matched to a gene. In DNA, the CDR3 is TGCGCCAGCAGCTTGCCAGCGGGAGGAACCGGGGAGCTGTTTTTT. Translation gives CASSLPAGGTGELFF.

This CDR3 reads CASSPSAASSGNTIYF. The CDR3 DNA sequence: TGTGCCAGCAGCCCCAGCGCGGCGAGCTCTGGAAACACCATATATTTT. This chain joins TRBV7-2 and TRBJ1-3, with D unresolved. Trimming removed 5 bases from V and 0 bases from J, with 14 bases in between. This CDR3 has 16 amino acids. Germline CDR1 reads SGHTA; CDR2 reads FQGNSA. The full variable domain, completed using reference TRBV7-2 and TRBJ1-3, is GAGVSQSPSNKVTEKGKDVELRCDPISGHTALYWYRQSLGQGLEFLIYFQGNSAPDKSGLPSDRFSAERTGGSVSTLTIQRTQQEDSAVYLCASSPSAASSGNTIYFGEGSWLTVV.

The V gene is TRBV11-2, the J gene TRBJ1-2; 7 bases are a match to TRBD1. The CDR3 extends over 13 amino acids. V gave up 4 bases and J gave up 7 bases; unmatched junction bases: 6. Germline V gives CDR1 SGHAT, CDR2 FQNNGV. The CDR3 region has the DNA TGTGCCAGCAGCTCCGACAGGGTATCTGGCTACACCTTC. Translating gives CASSSDRVSGYTF.

The chain is built from TRBV10-3 and TRBJ2-1; 14 bases line up with TRBD2. CDR1 and CDR2 (germline): ENHRY, SYGVKD. This CDR3 contains 15 residues. J was trimmed by 7 bases and V by 7 bases; bases with no gene match: 6. CDR3 loop: CAITRLAGGTNEQFF. DNA for the CDR3: TGTGCCATCACTAGACTAGCGGGAGGGACGAATGAGCAGTTCTTC.

This clone was seen just once. The chain employs TRBV7-9 and TRBJ2-2, with D perhaps matching TRBD1 (6 bases). Per the germline V gene, CDR1 is SEHNR and CDR2 is FQNEAQ (reference sequence). The CDR3 spans 14 residues. V dropped 6 bases and J dropped 6 bases, with 14 bases sitting between them. The CDR3 reads CASRVQGGAGELFF. The DNA of the CDR3 is TGTGCCAGCAGGGTACAGGGTGGCGCCGGGGAGCTGTTTTTT. Full variable domain (missing parts from reference TRBV7-9 and TRBJ2-2): DTGVSQNPRHKITKRGQNVTFRCDPISEHNRLYWYRQTLGQGPEFLTYFQNEAQLEKSRLLSDRFSAERPKGSFSTLEIQRTEQGDSAMYLCASRVQGGAGELFFGEGSRLTVL.

V usage is TRBV18 and J usage is TRBJ1-1, with D maybe TRBD1 (5 bases). CDR1 and CDR2 (germline): KGHSH, LQKENI. The CDR3 loop spans 14 amino acids. Trimming took off 4 bases at V and 1 base at J, with 10 bases between the two ends. CDR3 in amino acids: CASSLPGQNTEAFF. Written as DNA, the CDR3 is TGTGCCAGCTCACTTCCAGGGCAGAACACTGAAGCTTTCTTT.

J is TRBJ2-3 and V is TRBV30; 13 nucleotides line up with TRBD2. The germline CDR1 and CDR2 sequences are GTSNPN and SVGIG (reference sequence). The ends lost 5 bases at V and 2 bases at J; junction bases unmatched: 4. The CDR3 sequence is 15 residues long. The CDR3: CAWGTSGRVTDTQYF. The CDR3 region has the DNA TGTGCCTGGGGCACTAGCGGGAGGGTCACAGATACGCAGTATTTT.

This chain links TRBV6-5 with TRBJ2-7, with TRBD1 matching over 7 bases. From germline, CDR1 is MNHEY and CDR2 SVGAGI. CDR3 length equals 14 residues. Trimming cost V 6 bases and J 5 bases; bases outside gene matches: 10. CDR3 DNA sequence: TGTGCCAGCAGCCGGGGCAGGGGGATCAACGAGCAGTACTTC. Amino acid sequence: CASSRGRGINEQYF.

In this sample, this clone turned up once. The V call is TRBV19, the J call TRBJ1-4, with 9 bases aligning to TRBD1. V dropped 5 bases and J dropped 5; count of bases not matched to a gene: 3. The CDR3 consists of 14 residues. Germline CDR1 and CDR2: LNHDA and SQIVND (reference sequence). DNA of the CDR3: TGTGCCAGTAGTCTCGGACAGGGGAATGAAAAACTGTTTTTT. This codes for CASSLGQGNEKLFF. Filled out from reference TRBV19 and TRBJ1-4, the complete variable domain reads DGGITQSPKYLFRKEGQNVTLSCEQNLNHDAMYWYRQDPGQGLRLIYYSQIVNDFQKGDIAEGYSVSREKKESFPLTVTSAQKNPTAFYLCASSLGQGNEKLFFGSGTQLSVL.

The chain recombines TRBV11-2 with TRBJ1-5, with D possibly matching TRBD1 (5 bases). V was shortened by 3 bases and J by 2 bases, with 14 bases between the two germline ends. The germline CDR1 and CDR2 sequences are SGHAT and FQNNGV. There are 16 residues in the CDR3. CDR3 DNA sequence: TGTGCCAGCAGCTTGGGATCAGGGTTCGGCAATCAGCCCCAGCATTTT. This gives the protein CASSLGSGFGNQPQHF.

The rearrangement joins TRBV6-4 to TRBJ1-2; D might be TRBD1 (5 bases). The CDR3 consists of 14 residues. Trimming removed 6 bases at V and 4 bases at J, with 15 bases between. Germline assignment: CDR1 MRHNA and CDR2 SNTAGT. CDR3 DNA: TGTGCCAGCAGGAACCCCGACGGGGGCTATGGCTACACCTTC. Translated: CASRNPDGGYGYTF.

The genes are TRBV6-5 and TRBJ2-7; 7 nucleotides align to TRBD2. V gave up 8 bases and J gave up 4 bases; unmatched junction bases: 8. Germline CDR1 reads MNHEY; CDR2 reads SVGAGI. The CDR3 is 13 amino acids. The DNA for the CDR3 is TGTGCCAGCGGGGAGGGGCCAGTTTACGAGCAGTACTTC. Its protein is CASGEGPVYEQYF.

The rearrangement joins TRBV7-9 to TRBJ1-2, with no clear D. This CDR3 is built from 13 residues. V lost 5 bases to trimming and J lost 8 bases, with 15 bases between them. Germline lookup yields CDR1 SEHNR and CDR2 FQNEAQ (reference sequence). Here the CDR3 reads CASSPPREGGYTF. Written as DNA, the CDR3 is TGTGCCAGCAGCCCACCTAGGGAGGGCGGCTACACCTTC. Complete variable domain (other parts from reference TRBV7-9 and TRBJ1-2): DTGVSQNPRHKITKRGQNVTFRCDPISEHNRLYWYRQTLGQGPEFLTYFQNEAQLEKSRLLSDRFSAERPKGSFSTLEIQRTEQGDSAMYLCASSPPREGGYTFGSGTRLTVV.

This clone was found once. V gene TRBV19 combines with J gene TRBJ2-1; 16 bases match TRBD2. Germline lookup yields CDR1 LNHDA and CDR2 SQIVND (reference sequence). CDR3 length equals 16 residues. V dropped 3 bases and J dropped 9; count of bases not matched to a gene: 5. For the CDR3, the DNA is TGTGCCAGTAGTATGGGACTAGCGGGAGGGATAATTGAGCAGTTCTTC. Translating it yields CASSMGLAGGIIEQFF.